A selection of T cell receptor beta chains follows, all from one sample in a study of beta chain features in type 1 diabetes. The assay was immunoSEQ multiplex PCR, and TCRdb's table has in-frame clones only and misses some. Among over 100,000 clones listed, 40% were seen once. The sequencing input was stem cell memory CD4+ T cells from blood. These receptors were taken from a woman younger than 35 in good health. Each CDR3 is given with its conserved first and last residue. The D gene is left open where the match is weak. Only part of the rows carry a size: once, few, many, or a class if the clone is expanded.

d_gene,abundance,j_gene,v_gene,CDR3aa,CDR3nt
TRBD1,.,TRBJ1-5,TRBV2,CASSPGQGRFGSNQPQHF,TGTGCCAGCAGCCCGGGACAGGGGCGTTTTGGTAGCAATCAGCCCCAGCATTTT
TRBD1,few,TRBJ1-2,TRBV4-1,CASSPRQGYSYGYTF,TGCGCCAGCAGCCCCCGACAGGGATACAGCTATGGCTACACCTTC
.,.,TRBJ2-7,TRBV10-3,CAISESRTARYEQYF,TGTGCCATCAGTGAGTCGAGAACAGCCAGATACGAGCAGTACTTC
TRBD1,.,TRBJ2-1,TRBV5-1,CASSVGQGAGEQFF,TGCGCCAGCAGCGTGGGACAGGGGGCTGGTGAGCAGTTCTTC
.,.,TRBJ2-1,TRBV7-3,CASSRSSTEQFF,TGTGCCAGCAGCCGTTCTAGCACTGAGCAGTTCTTC
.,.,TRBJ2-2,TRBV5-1,CASSLGETGELFF,TGCGCCAGCAGCTTGGGGGAGACCGGGGAGCTGTTTTTT
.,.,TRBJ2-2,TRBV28,CASREGNTGELFF,TGTGCCAGCAGGGAGGGGAACACCGGGGAGCTGTTTTTT
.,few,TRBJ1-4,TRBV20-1,CSARREKLFF,TGCAGTGCTAGACGTGAAAAACTGTTTTTT
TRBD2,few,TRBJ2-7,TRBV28,CASSPPGGGRDEQYF,TGTGCCAGCAGTCCGCCGGGGGGCGGGAGGGACGAGCAGTACTTC
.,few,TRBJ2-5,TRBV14,CASSHLGQGGQTQYF,TGTGCCAGCAGCCACCTTGGACAGGGAGGGCAGACCCAGTACTTC
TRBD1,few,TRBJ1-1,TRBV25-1,CASRPQGMTEAFF,TGTGCCAGCAGACCACAGGGGATGACTGAAGCTTTCTTT
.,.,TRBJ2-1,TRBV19,CASSITRDEQFF,TGTGCCAGTAGTATTACGAGGGATGAGCAGTTCTTC
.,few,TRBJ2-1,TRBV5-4,CASSLAPRDEQFF,TGTGCCAGCAGCTTGGCCCCGAGGGATGAGCAGTTCTTC
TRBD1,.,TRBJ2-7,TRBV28,CASSLQGARAEQYF,TGTGCCAGCAGTTTGCAGGGGGCGAGGGCCGAGCAGTACTTC
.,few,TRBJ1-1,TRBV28,CASSLEDPNTEAFF,TGTGCCAGCAGTTTAGAGGATCCGAACACTGAAGCTTTCTTT
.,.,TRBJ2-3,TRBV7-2,CASTIDGFTDTQYF,TGTGCCAGCACCATCGACGGGTTCACAGATACGCAGTATTTT
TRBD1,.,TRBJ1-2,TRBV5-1,CASSLEGQGYGYTF,TGCGCCAGCAGCTTGGAAGGACAGGGGTATGGCTACACCTTC
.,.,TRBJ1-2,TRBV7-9,CASSLATGGYTF,TGTGCCAGCAGCTTAGCGACAGGTGGCTACACCTTC
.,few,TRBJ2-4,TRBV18,CASSPPQGVQNIQYF,TGTGCCAGCTCACCACCACAAGGGGTTCAGAACATTCAGTACTTC
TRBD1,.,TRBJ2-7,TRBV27,CASSWDRSYEQYF,TGTGCCAGCAGTTGGGACAGATCCTACGAGCAGTACTTC
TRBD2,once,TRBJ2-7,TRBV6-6,CASSFDPRTSGYEQYF,TGTGCCAGCAGTTTCGACCCGAGGACTAGCGGCTACGAGCAGTACTTC
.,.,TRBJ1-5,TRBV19,CASSIVGVGGNQPQHF,TGTGCCAGTAGTATAGTCGGGGTCGGAGGCAATCAGCCCCAGCATTTT
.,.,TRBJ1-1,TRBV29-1,CSAVQAGNTEAFF,TGCAGCGCCGTTCAGGCAGGTAACACTGAAGCTTTCTTT
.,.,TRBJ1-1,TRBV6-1,CASQTIRTEAFF,TGTGCCAGTCAGACTATACGGACTGAAGCTTTCTTT
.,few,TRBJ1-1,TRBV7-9,CASSLGLEGRAFF,TGTGCCAGCAGCCTAGGACTAGAAGGCAGGGCTTTCTTT
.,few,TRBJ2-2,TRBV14,CASSLTRSPRTGELFF,TGTGCCAGCAGCCTTACTAGGTCACCGCGAACCGGGGAGCTGTTTTTT
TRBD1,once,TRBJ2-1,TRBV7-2,CASSLVGTAYNEQFF,TGTGCCAGCAGCTTAGTTGGGACAGCCTACAATGAGCAGTTCTTC
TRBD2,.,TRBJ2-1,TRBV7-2,CASSLATSSGTYNEQFF,TGTGCCAGCAGCTTAGCTACTTCTAGCGGGACCTACAATGAGCAGTTCTTC
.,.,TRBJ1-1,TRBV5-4,CASSLDGPVNTEAFF,TGTGCCAGCAGCTTGGATGGCCCCGTAAACACTGAAGCTTTCTTT
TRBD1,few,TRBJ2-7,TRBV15,CATSRGRGLSYEQYF,TGTGCCACCAGCAGAGGCAGGGGGCTCTCCTACGAGCAGTACTTC
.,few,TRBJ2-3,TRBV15,CATSNRRITGEAQYF,TGTGCCACCAGCAACCGTAGGATTACAGGGGAGGCGCAGTATTTT
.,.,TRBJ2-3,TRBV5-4,CASSLRQTDTQYF,TGTGCCAGCAGCTTGAGACAGACAGATACGCAGTATTTT
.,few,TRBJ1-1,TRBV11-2,CASSLRLDTEAFF,TGTGCCAGCAGCCTACGATTGGACACTGAAGCTTTCTTT
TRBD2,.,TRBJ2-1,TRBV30,CAWSVRGLAGAIYNEQFF,TGTGCCTGGAGTGTACGAGGACTAGCGGGAGCGATCTACAATGAGCAGTTCTTC
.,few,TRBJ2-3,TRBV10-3,CAISLSTDTQYF,TGTGCCATCAGCTTAAGCACAGATACGCAGTATTTT
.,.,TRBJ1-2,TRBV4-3,CASAPSGGGAGYTF,TGCGCCAGCGCCCCATCCGGAGGGGGGGCTGGCTACACCTTC
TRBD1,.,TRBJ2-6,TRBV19,CASRPRGQSHFSGANVLTF,TGTGCCAGTAGACCGAGGGGACAGTCCCACTTCTCTGGGGCCAACGTCCTGACTTTC
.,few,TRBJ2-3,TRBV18,CASSPDTQEDTQYF,TGTGCCAGCTCACCGGACACCCAGGAGGATACGCAGTATTTT
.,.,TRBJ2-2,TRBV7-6,CASSPNEPYTGELFF,TGTGCCAGCAGCCCTAACGAACCCTACACCGGGGAGCTGTTTTTT
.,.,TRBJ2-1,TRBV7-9,CASSQERAYNEQFF,TGTGCCAGCAGCCAGGAGCGGGCCTACAATGAGCAGTTCTTC
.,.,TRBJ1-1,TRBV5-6,CASSLPAGGTEAFF,TGTGCCAGCAGCTTACCTGCGGGGGGGACTGAAGCTTTCTTT
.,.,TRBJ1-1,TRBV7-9,CASTSYRDTEAFF,TGTGCCAGCACCTCCTACCGGGACACTGAAGCTTTCTTT
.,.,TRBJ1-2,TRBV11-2,CASSAQGGAGYGYTF,TGTGCCAGCAGCGCCCAAGGGGGGGCCGGCTATGGCTACACCTTC
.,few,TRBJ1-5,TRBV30,CAWRQAQGNQPQHF,TGTGCCTGGAGGCAGGCACAGGGCAATCAGCCCCAGCATTTT
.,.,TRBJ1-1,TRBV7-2,CASSSGGVMGTEAFF,TGTGCCAGCAGCTCGGGCGGGGTGATGGGCACTGAAGCCTTCTTT
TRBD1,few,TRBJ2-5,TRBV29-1,CSVGQGEAVGLETQYF,TGCAGCGTGGGACAGGGAGAAGCGGTGGGGTTAGAGACCCAGTACTTC
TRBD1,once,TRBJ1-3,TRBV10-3,CAIRDRVKVGASGNTIYF,TGTGCCATCAGAGACAGGGTTAAGGTTGGAGCCTCTGGAAACACCATATATTTT
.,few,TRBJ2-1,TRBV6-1,CASREGVKEQFF,TGTGCCAGCAGAGAGGGGGTCAAGGAGCAGTTCTTC
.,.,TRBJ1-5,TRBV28,CASSLLRDDQPQHF,TGTGCCAGCAGTTTATTGAGGGATGATCAGCCCCAGCATTTT
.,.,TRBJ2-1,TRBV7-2,CASRAWYRDNEQFF,TGTGCCAGCCGAGCTTGGTACAGGGACAATGAGCAGTTCTTC
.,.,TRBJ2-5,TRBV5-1,CASSFLTIGEKETQYF,TGCGCCAGCAGCTTTCTAACGATAGGAGAAAAAGAGACCCAGTACTTC
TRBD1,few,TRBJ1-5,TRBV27,CASSPLQGGSYSNQPQHF,TGTGCCAGCAGTCCCCTTCAAGGGGGCTCGTATAGCAATCAGCCCCAGCATTTT
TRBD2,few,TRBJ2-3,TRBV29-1,CSVEYLAGRNTQYF,TGCAGCGTTGAATACCTAGCGGGACGAAATACGCAGTATTTT
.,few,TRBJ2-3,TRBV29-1,CSVPERPASTDTQYF,TGCAGCGTTCCTGAGAGGCCGGCAAGCACAGATACGCAGTATTTT
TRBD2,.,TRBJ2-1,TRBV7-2,CASSWRLAGGRVEQFF,TGTGCCAGCAGCTGGAGACTAGCGGGAGGTCGGGTTGAGCAGTTCTTC
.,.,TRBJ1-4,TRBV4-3,CASSQSFRGSRGEKLFF,TGCGCCAGCAGCCAATCGTTCCGGGGATCACGGGGTGAAAAACTGTTTTTT
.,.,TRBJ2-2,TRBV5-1,CASSLSERNTGELFF,TGCGCCAGCAGCTTGTCAGAAAGGAACACCGGGGAGCTGTTTTTT